A selection of T cell receptor beta chains follows, all from one sample in a study of cytomegalovirus exposure and HLA in healthy donors. Sequenced by immunoSEQ multiplex PCR; TCRdb stores in-frame clones only, minus some. The sample consists of 130,000 to 150,000 clones, roughly 80% of them appearing once. Sequencing used PBMCs. These receptors were collected from a woman between 40 and 55 years old in good health and CMV-seropositive. CDR3s include the opening cysteine and the closing phenylalanine or tryptophan. The order of the fields is clone size, D gene, J gene, V gene, CDR3 protein, CDR3 DNA. A D gene is named only where the DNA matches it firmly. Not all rows give a size; the values are once, few, many and, for expanded clones, a class.

clone size: once
D gene: TRBD2
J gene: TRBJ2-3
V gene: TRBV2
CDR3 protein: CASSDAGGLGTDTQYF
CDR3 DNA: TGTGCCAGCAGTGATGCGGGGGGGCTTGGCACAGATACGCAGTATTTT

clone size: -
D gene: TRBD1
J gene: TRBJ1-2
V gene: TRBV5-1
CDR3 protein: CASSPTDRVPYGYTF
CDR3 DNA: TGCGCCAGCAGCCCCACGGACAGGGTTCCCTATGGCTACACCTTC

clone size: -
D gene: -
J gene: TRBJ2-3
V gene: TRBV4-1
CDR3 protein: CASSQGYNRAGGKDTQYF
CDR3 DNA: TGCGCCAGCAGCCAAGGATATAACAGGGCGGGTGGGAAAGATACGCAGTATTTT

clone size: -
D gene: -
J gene: TRBJ1-2
V gene: TRBV14
CDR3 protein: CASSQGRRGGYTF
CDR3 DNA: TGTGCCAGCAGCCAAGGGCGTAGGGGTGGCTACACCTTC

clone size: -
D gene: TRBD2
J gene: TRBJ2-5
V gene: TRBV9
CDR3 protein: CASTGSGGLGETQYF
CDR3 DNA: TGTGCCAGCACAGGTAGCGGGGGCCTTGGAGAGACCCAGTACTTC

clone size: -
D gene: TRBD2
J gene: TRBJ2-5
V gene: TRBV4-2
CDR3 protein: CASSLTSGALPSFETQYF
CDR3 DNA: TGTGCCAGCAGCCTGACTAGCGGAGCACTCCCTTCGTTCGAGACCCAGTACTTC

clone size: -
D gene: -
J gene: TRBJ1-2
V gene: TRBV6-5
CDR3 protein: CASSYVRGGGYGYTF
CDR3 DNA: TGTGCCAGCAGTTACGTTCGGGGCGGGGGCTATGGCTACACCTTC

clone size: -
D gene: TRBD1
J gene: TRBJ2-4
V gene: TRBV19
CDR3 protein: CASNTPMRGRNIQYF
CDR3 DNA: TGTGCCAGTAATACCCCGATGAGGGGGCGAAACATTCAGTACTTC

clone size: -
D gene: TRBD2
J gene: TRBJ2-5
V gene: TRBV7-9
CDR3 protein: CASGLAGGETQYF
CDR3 DNA: TGTGCCAGCGGACTAGCGGGGGGAGAGACCCAGTACTTC

clone size: -
D gene: -
J gene: TRBJ2-2
V gene: TRBV19
CDR3 protein: CASRTEQGGGELFF
CDR3 DNA: TGTGCCAGCAGGACGGAGCAAGGAGGCGGGGAGCTGTTTTTT

clone size: -
D gene: TRBD2
J gene: TRBJ2-5
V gene: TRBV30
CDR3 protein: CAWSNARTSGVETQYF
CDR3 DNA: TGTGCCTGGAGTAACGCCCGGACTAGCGGGGTTGAGACCCAGTACTTC

clone size: few
D gene: -
J gene: TRBJ1-5
V gene: TRBV6-1
CDR3 protein: CASRVGRKDQPQHF
CDR3 DNA: TGTGCCAGCAGGGTAGGCAGGAAGGATCAGCCCCAGCATTTT

clone size: -
D gene: -
J gene: TRBJ1-1
V gene: TRBV2
CDR3 protein: CASKREALNTEAFF
CDR3 DNA: TGTGCCAGCAAACGGGAGGCCTTGAACACTGAAGCTTTCTTT

clone size: -
D gene: TRBD1
J gene: TRBJ2-7
V gene: TRBV7-9
CDR3 protein: CSSSFGTGGSYEQYF
CDR3 DNA: TGTTCCAGCAGCTTCGGGACAGGGGGCTCCTACGAGCAGTACTTC

clone size: -
D gene: -
J gene: TRBJ1-2
V gene: TRBV7-2
CDR3 protein: CASSGQVNYGYTF
CDR3 DNA: TGTGCCAGCAGCGGACAAGTAAACTATGGCTACACCTTC

clone size: -
D gene: -
J gene: TRBJ1-1
V gene: TRBV18
CDR3 protein: CASSPPVSQGMNTEAFF
CDR3 DNA: TGTGCCAGCTCACCACCGGTGAGTCAGGGGATGAACACTGAAGCTTTCTTT

clone size: -
D gene: TRBD2
J gene: TRBJ2-3
V gene: TRBV19
CDR3 protein: CASSMGEGLTQYF
CDR3 DNA: TGTGCCAGTAGTATGGGGGAGGGACTTACGCAGTATTTT

clone size: few
D gene: -
J gene: TRBJ1-5
V gene: TRBV2
CDR3 protein: CASSGVAPASSQHF
CDR3 DNA: TGTGCCAGCAGTGGTGTAGCCCCAGCTTCCTCCCAGCATTTT

clone size: -
D gene: -
J gene: TRBJ1-1
V gene: TRBV7-9
CDR3 protein: CASSRQLNTEAFF
CDR3 DNA: TGTGCCAGCAGCCGACAGCTGAACACTGAAGCTTTCTTT

clone size: -
D gene: TRBD1
J gene: TRBJ2-5
V gene: TRBV19
CDR3 protein: CASSIMGQGQETQYF
CDR3 DNA: TGTGCCAGTAGTATAATGGGACAGGGTCAAGAGACCCAGTACTTC

clone size: -
D gene: TRBD1
J gene: TRBJ2-7
V gene: TRBV6-5
CDR3 protein: CASRQGAALDEQYF
CDR3 DNA: TGTGCCAGCAGGCAGGGGGCCGCCCTCGACGAGCAGTACTTC

clone size: -
D gene: -
J gene: TRBJ1-1
V gene: TRBV5-1
CDR3 protein: CASSPLDGQVEAFF
CDR3 DNA: TGCGCCAGCAGCCCGTTGGATGGGCAGGTTGAAGCTTTCTTT

clone size: -
D gene: -
J gene: TRBJ2-1
V gene: TRBV7-9
CDR3 protein: CASSPLSGGPVNEQFF
CDR3 DNA: TGTGCCAGCAGCCCTTTATCGGGGGGCCCTGTGAATGAGCAGTTCTTC

clone size: -
D gene: -
J gene: TRBJ2-7
V gene: TRBV6-1
CDR3 protein: CASSEFAGPASYEQYF
CDR3 DNA: TGTGCCAGCAGTGAATTCGCAGGGCCCGCTTCCTACGAGCAGTACTTC

clone size: -
D gene: TRBD1
J gene: TRBJ2-3
V gene: TRBV9
CDR3 protein: CASSSRDRSTDTQYF
CDR3 DNA: TGTGCCAGCAGCTCCCGGGACAGGAGCACAGATACGCAGTATTTT

clone size: -
D gene: TRBD2
J gene: TRBJ2-7
V gene: TRBV5-4
CDR3 protein: CASSPRVRGGTYEQYF
CDR3 DNA: TGTGCCAGCAGCCCGCGTGTACGCGGGGGGACCTACGAGCAGTACTTC

clone size: -
D gene: -
J gene: TRBJ1-2
V gene: TRBV19
CDR3 protein: CASFWGSAMTNYGYTF
CDR3 DNA: TGTGCCAGTTTTTGGGGCAGCGCAATGACTAACTATGGCTACACCTTC

clone size: -
D gene: -
J gene: TRBJ1-5
V gene: TRBV15
CDR3 protein: CATSRGAGGQPQHF
CDR3 DNA: TGTGCCACCAGCAGAGGGGCAGGAGGGCAGCCCCAGCATTTT

clone size: once
D gene: TRBD2
J gene: TRBJ2-7
V gene: TRBV6-1
CDR3 protein: CVSLRYRGGSYEQYF
CDR3 DNA: TGTGTCAGCCTCCGGTATCGGGGGGGCTCCTACGAGCAGTACTTC

clone size: few
D gene: TRBD1
J gene: TRBJ1-1
V gene: TRBV11-2
CDR3 protein: CASSFGETGAAFF
CDR3 DNA: TGTGCCAGCAGCTTCGGGGAAACAGGGGCGGCTTTCTTT

clone size: -
D gene: -
J gene: TRBJ1-1
V gene: TRBV6-5
CDR3 protein: CASSRRLQMNTEAFF
CDR3 DNA: TGTGCCAGCAGTCGCCGATTACAGATGAACACTGAAGCTTTCTTT

clone size: -
D gene: -
J gene: TRBJ1-3
V gene: TRBV5-6
CDR3 protein: CASSPDIRGNTIYF
CDR3 DNA: TGTGCCAGCAGCCCAGACATAAGGGGAAACACCATATATTTT

clone size: -
D gene: -
J gene: TRBJ2-2
V gene: TRBV15
CDR3 protein: CATRSSPTTGELFF
CDR3 DNA: TGTGCCACGCGATCTTCTCCCACCACCGGGGAGCTGTTTTTT

clone size: -
D gene: -
J gene: TRBJ2-3
V gene: TRBV7-4
CDR3 protein: CASSLQGWLTDTQYF
CDR3 DNA: TGTGCCAGCAGCTTACAGGGGTGGTTGACAGATACGCAGTATTTT

clone size: -
D gene: TRBD2
J gene: TRBJ2-7
V gene: TRBV10-2
CDR3 protein: CASSDLGGSSYEQYF
CDR3 DNA: TGCGCCAGCAGTGACCTGGGGGGGAGCTCCTACGAGCAGTACTTC

clone size: -
D gene: -
J gene: TRBJ2-5
V gene: TRBV1
CDR3 protein: CTSSQGLAGEGYQETQYF
CDR3 DNA: TGCACCAGCAGCCAAGGACTAGCGGGGGAGGGGTACCAAGAGACCCAGTACTTC